Each of the 13 T cell receptor beta chains below was sequenced from the same sample in a study of blood T cell repertoires in COVID-19. This table comes from immunoSEQ multiplex PCR, and its TCRdb copy is limited to in-frame clones, with some not included. The sample carries roughly 280,000 clones, around 80% recorded once. The specimen was peripheral blood. These receptors all stem from a man aged 55 to 70 with acute or convalescent COVID-19.

The chain joins TRBV4-1 to TRBJ2-3, with TRBD2 matching over 13 bases. The CDR3 covers 17 residues. V dropped 6 bases and J dropped 3; count of bases not matched to a gene: 9. CDR1 and CDR2 from the germline V gene are MGHRA and YSYEKL. In DNA, the CDR3 is TGCGCCAGCAGTGGCGGACTAGCGGGAGATGTGACAGATACGCAGTATTTT. Its translation is CASSGGLAGDVTDTQYF.

The chain joins TRBV5-1 to TRBJ1-1; D uncertain. The CDR3 runs to 13 residues. Germline values: CDR1 SGHRS, CDR2 YFSETQ. V lost 4 bases to trimming and J lost 5 bases, with 12 bases between them. DNA of the CDR3: TGCGCCAGCAGCCCCTTCAGTCAGACTGAAGCTTTCTTT. Protein sequence: CASSPFSQTEAFF. Complete variable domain (other parts from reference TRBV5-1 and TRBJ1-1): KAGVTQTPRYLIKTRGQQVTLSCSPISGHRSVSWYQQTPGQGLQFLFEYFSETQRNKGNFPGRFSGRQFSNSRSEMNVSTLELGDSALYLCASSPFSQTEAFFGQGTRLTVV.

CDR3: CASSPAGANYGYTF. In DNA, the CDR3 is TGTGCCAGCTCACCAGCAGGCGCTAACTATGGCTACACCTTC. This chain uses TRBV18 with TRBJ1-2; no clear D. This CDR3 region has 14 residues. V shed 2 bases and J shed 0 bases, with 7 bases lying between them. From germline, CDR1 is KGHSH and CDR2 LQKENI. Together with reference TRBV18 and TRBJ1-2, the CDR3 gives the full variable domain: NAGVMQNPRHLVRRRGQEARLRCSPMKGHSHVYWYRQLPEEGLKFMVYLQKENIIDESGMPKERFSAEFPKEGPSILRIQQVVRGDSAAYFCASSPAGANYGYTFGSGTRLTVV.

The CDR3 reads CASNPVRGGGTEAFF. CDR3 in DNA: TGTGCCAGCAACCCTGTCCGGGGAGGAGGCACTGAAGCTTTCTTT. The chain joins TRBV7-2 to TRBJ1-1; D uncertain. The ends were cut back, 7 bases at V and 4 bases at J, with 19 bases in the middle. The CDR3 has 15 amino acids. Germline CDR1 and CDR2: SGHTA and FQGNSA.

The chain combines TRBV7-9 with TRBJ2-6; 11 bases line up with TRBD1. The CDR3 runs 18 residues. The germline CDR1 and CDR2 sequences are SEHNR and FQNEAQ (reference sequence). V lost 4 bases to trimming and J lost 2 bases; unmatched junction nucleotides: 7. The CDR3 sequence: CASSSRGGQGAGANVLTF. For the CDR3, the DNA is TGTGCCAGCAGCTCTCGCGGGGGACAGGGGGCTGGGGCCAACGTCCTGACTTTC.

The chain is built from TRBV5-6 and TRBJ1-2; 11 bases line up with TRBD1. The junction had 9 bases not matched to a gene; V was cut back by 4 bases and J by 4 bases. Germline V gives CDR1 SGHDT, CDR2 YYEEEE. CDR3 length equals 16 residues. In DNA, the CDR3 is TGTGCCAGCAGCCTGGGACAGGGGGTTAAAACCTATGGCTACACCTTC. Its translation is CASSLGQGVKTYGYTF.

This clone has only one observation. The J gene is TRBJ1-6, the V gene TRBV5-4, with TRBD1 as a possible D gene (6 bases). Germline lookup yields CDR1 SGHNT and CDR2 YYREEE (reference sequence). V gave up 4 bases and J gave up 5 bases, with 10 bases separating them. This CDR3 has 14 residues. The CDR3 protein is CASSRRQDNSPLHF. CDR3 bases: TGTGCCAGCAGCCGAAGACAGGATAATTCACCCCTCCACTTT. The variable domain in full, with the rest retrieved from reference TRBV5-4 and TRBJ1-6, is ETGVTQSPTHLIKTRGQQVTLRCSSQSGHNTVSWYQQALGQGPQFIFQYYREEENGRGNFPPRFSGLQFPNYSSELNVNALELDDSALYLCASSRRQDNSPLHFGNGTRLTVT.

The CDR3 protein is CATSRDRSIANYGYTF. The CDR3 coding sequence is TGTGCCACCAGCAGAGATAGAAGTATAGCTAACTATGGCTACACCTTC. The chain combines TRBV15 with TRBJ1-2; D unresolved. This CDR3 is built from 16 residues. V shed 0 bases and J shed 0 bases, with 11 bases lying between them. CDR1 LNHNV and CDR2 YYDKDF come from the germline V gene (reference sequence).

The chain has TRBV7-6 and TRBJ2-3; the match to TRBD2 covers 11 bases. The CDR3 consists of 15 residues. The ends lost 7 bases at V and 0 bases at J; junction bases unmatched: 3. Looked up from germline, CDR1 is SGHVS and CDR2 is FNYEAQ. Written as DNA, the CDR3 is TGTGCCAGCAAGACTAGCGGGGCTAGCACAGATACGCAGTATTTT. Residues: CASKTSGASTDTQYF.

V gene TRBV7-8 combines with J gene TRBJ1-2, with TRBD1 as a possible D gene (6 bases). This CDR3 contains 16 residues. Germline values: CDR1 SGHVS, CDR2 FQNEAQ. Between the trimmed V and J ends, which lost 5 bases and 0 bases, there was a span of 16 bases. The CDR3 loop is CASSTSGTSANYGYTF. Here the CDR3 DNA reads TGTGCCAGCAGCACCTCCGGGACATCGGCTAACTATGGCTACACCTTC.

The chain joins TRBV4-3 to TRBJ2-2; weak D call: TRBD2 (5 bases). Trimming removed 0 bases from V and 4 bases from J, with 18 bases in between. CDR3 length: 18 amino acids. Germline values: CDR1 LGHNA, CDR2 YSLEER. The CDR3 DNA reads TGCGCCAGCAGCCAAGATACGGGATTAGGAGGAGTCACCGGGGAGCTGTTTTTT. Translation gives CASSQDTGLGGVTGELFF.

This chain uses TRBV29-1 with TRBJ2-2, with TRBD1 as a possible D gene (6 bases). The V and J ends lost 4 bases and 0 bases respectively, with 12 bases between them. CDR1 and CDR2 (germline): SQVTM, ANQGSEA. This CDR3 spans 15 amino acids. This CDR3 is CSVAPGHPNTGELFF. As DNA, the CDR3 is TGCAGCGTTGCCCCGGGACATCCGAACACCGGGGAGCTGTTTTTT.

The chain couples TRBV27 to TRBJ2-2, with 10 bases identical to TRBD2. The V segment lost 3 bases and the J segment 7 bases; nucleotides outside the gene matches: 5. In germline, CDR1 is MNHEY, CDR2 SMNVEV (reference sequence). The CDR3 is 15 amino acids. The DNA for the CDR3 is TGTGCCAGCAGTTTCCTAGCGGGGGCGGGCGGGGAGCTGTTTTTT. Translating gives CASSFLAGAGGELFF.